The 27 T cell receptor beta chains given below trace back to one sample, sequenced in a study of PD-1 blockade in classical Hodgkin lymphoma. Repertoires were generated with immunoSEQ multiplex PCR, while TCRdb's copy carries only in-frame clones and drops some. This table has just under 100,000 clones, around four fifths appearing once. Each of the patients experienced relapse following autologous stem cell transplantation, and their brentuximab vedotin exposure differed. The specimen comprised peripheral blood mononuclear cells (PBMCs), sampled at baseline. All receptors derive from a human donor with classical Hodgkin lymphoma.

V is TRBV19 and J is TRBJ2-7, with a tentative D call TRBD1 (6 bases). Deletions cut 6 bases from V and 3 bases from J, with 12 bases between. Germline loops: CDR1 LNHDA, CDR2 SQIVND (reference sequence). This CDR3 contains 13 residues. CDR3 loop: CASSPPGDYEQYF. The DNA for the CDR3 is TGTGCCAGTAGCCCCCCAGGGGACTACGAGCAGTACTTC.

The V and J genes are TRBV12-5 and TRBJ2-1; 9 positions agree with TRBD2. Germline CDR1 and CDR2: LGHNT and FRNRAP. CDR3 length: 13 amino acids. J lost 7 bases, V lost 2 bases, and 0 bases had no gene match. The CDR3 DNA reads TGTGCTAGTGGTTTGCTAGCGGGGAATGAGCAGTTCTTC. It specifies CASGLLAGNEQFF.

The rearrangement links TRBV18 to TRBJ1-1; D possibly corresponds to TRBD1 (5 bases). Germline V CDR1 and CDR2: KGHSH, LQKENI. The V end lost 4 bases, the J end lost 1 base, and 16 bases lay between the germline ends. The length of the CDR3 is 16 residues. The CDR3 loop is CASSLRGAQGNTEAFF. CDR3 DNA: TGTGCCAGCTCACTTCGCGGGGCGCAGGGGAACACTGAAGCTTTCTTT.

V and J are TRBV7-9 and TRBJ2-3, with 7 bases matching TRBD2. Trimming took 10 bases from V and 2 from J; bases not matched to a gene: 12. The CDR3 has 15 residues. The V gene's germline CDR1 is SEHNR and CDR2 FQNEAQ (reference sequence). The CDR3 region is CAIRWERDVTDTQYF. CDR3 nucleotide sequence: TGTGCCATTCGGTGGGAGCGGGACGTCACAGATACGCAGTATTTT. The full variable domain, with the rest looked up from reference TRBV7-9 and TRBJ2-3, is DTGVSQNPRHKITKRGQNVTFRCDPISEHNRLYWYRQTLGQGPEFLTYFQNEAQLEKSRLLSDRFSAERPKGSFSTLEIQRTEQGDSAMYLCAIRWERDVTDTQYFGPGTRLTVL.

The chain has TRBV9 and TRBJ1-1; possible D gene TRBD1, 5 bases. The V end lost 5 bases, the J end lost 5 bases, and 19 bases lay between the germline ends. This CDR3 is built from 15 residues. Germline CDR1 SGDLS, CDR2 YYNGEE. The CDR3 region is CASSYGQDIGTEAFF. CDR3 in DNA: TGTGCCAGCAGTTACGGTCAGGACATTGGGACTGAAGCTTTCTTT.

The V call is TRBV7-9, the J call TRBJ1-4; 10 nucleotides align to TRBD1. The junction had 14 bases not matched to a gene; V was cut back by 6 bases and J by 7 bases. The CDR3 extends over 17 amino acids. The germline V gene has CDR1 SEHNR and CDR2 FQNEAQ (reference sequence). The CDR3, as DNA: TGTGCCAGCAGACCCCGGGACAGGGGAATTACGACTGAAAAACTGTTTTTT. Translated, it gives CASRPRDRGITTEKLFF.

The rearrangement links TRBV6-1 to TRBJ1-2; 7 bases are shared with TRBD1. V gave up 0 bases and J gave up 7 bases; unmatched junction bases: 8. Looked up from germline, CDR1 is MNHNS and CDR2 is SASEGT. The CDR3 is 15 amino acids. The CDR3 sequence: CASSEADGQVGGYTF. CDR3 in DNA: TGTGCCAGCAGTGAAGCCGACGGACAGGTCGGTGGCTACACCTTC.

V gene TRBV10-3 combines with J gene TRBJ2-7; 9 bases are a match to TRBD2. Germline V lookup: CDR1 ENHRY, CDR2 SYGVKD. The CDR3 has 13 amino acids. The V gene end was trimmed by 8 bases and the J gene end by 2 bases; junction bases not matched to a gene: 4. CDR3 coding DNA: TGTGCCATCGGGCCTAGCGGGGCCTACGAGCAGTACTTC. Translated, it gives CAIGPSGAYEQYF.

The rearrangement uses TRBV30 and TRBJ2-5; possibly TRBD2 for D (6 bases). CDR1 is GTSNPN, CDR2 SVGIG, per germline (reference sequence). The V end was cut by 5 bases, the J end by 4 bases, with 11 bases between. This CDR3 is 12 amino acids long. The CDR3 nucleotides are TGTGCCTGGGGGGGACTTCGAGAGACCCAGTACTTC. As protein: CAWGGLRETQYF.

The chain carries TRBV7-2 and TRBJ2-3; no firm D call. CDR3 length: 14 residues. CDR1 SGHTA and CDR2 FQGNSA come from the germline V gene. V shed 1 base and J shed 3 bases, with 8 bases lying between them. The CDR3 loop reads CASSLGVGTDTQYF. The CDR3 region has the DNA TGTGCCAGCAGCTTAGGGGTGGGGACAGATACGCAGTATTTT.

This chain connects TRBV5-4 to TRBJ2-3; D unclear. The CDR3 totals 17 residues. Trimming left V 2 bases short and J 2 bases short, with 18 bases between. The germline CDR1 and CDR2 sequences are SGHNT and YYREEE (reference sequence). The CDR3 DNA reads TGTGCCAGCAGCTTTGGCTCTAGAGTACATAACACAGATACGCAGTATTTT. Amino acids: CASSFGSRVHNTDTQYF.

This clone appeared a few times. The rearrangement links TRBV10-3 to TRBJ1-2, with D perhaps TRBD1 (6 bases). Trimming took 3 bases from V and 4 from J, leaving 12 bases between them. Germline assignment: CDR1 ENHRY and CDR2 SYGVKD. The CDR3 extends over 14 amino acids. CDR3 DNA: TGTGCCATCAGTGACCAGACAGGTTTCTATGGCTACACCTTC. Translation: CAISDQTGFYGYTF.

The rearrangement joins TRBV2 to TRBJ1-3; a possible D gene is TRBD1 (6 bases). Germline lookup yields CDR1 SNHLY and CDR2 FYNNEI. This CDR3 region has 16 residues. The V end lost 6 bases, the J end lost 0 bases, and 15 bases lay between the germline ends. The CDR3 protein is CASSQQGLISGNTIYF. The CDR3 coding sequence is TGTGCCAGCAGCCAACAGGGTTTGATCTCTGGAAACACCATATATTTT.

The chain combines TRBV6-5 with TRBJ2-1, with TRBD1 matching over 8 bases. V gave up 3 bases and J gave up 0 bases; unmatched junction bases: 1. The CDR3 has 15 amino acids. Germline V lookup: CDR1 MNHEY, CDR2 SVGAGI. The CDR3 DNA reads as TGTGCCAGCAGTTATCAGGGGGCCTCCTACAATGAGCAGTTCTTC. Residues: CASSYQGASYNEQFF.

The chain uses TRBV7-7 and TRBJ2-7, with 11 bases that match TRBD2. The CDR3 contains 14 residues. Trimming removed 4 bases from V and 5 bases from J; junction bases left unmatched: 4. CDR1 is SSHAT, CDR2 FNYEAQ, per germline (reference sequence). The chain's CDR3 is CASSSGTSGHEQYF. CDR3 bases: TGTGCCAGCAGCTCCGGGACTAGCGGACACGAGCAGTACTTC. Based on the CDR3 plus reference TRBV7-7 and TRBJ2-7, the full variable domain is GAGVSQSPRYKVTKRGQDVTLRCDPISSHATLYWYQQALGQGPEFLTYFNYEAQPDKSGLPSDRFSAERPEGSISTLTIQRTEQRDSAMYRCASSSGTSGHEQYFGPGTRLTVT.

The CDR3, as DNA: TGTGCCAGCTCACCTCTAGCGGGTTTTTACAATGAGCAGTTCTTC. It yields the protein CASSPLAGFYNEQFF. V usage is TRBV18 and J usage is TRBJ2-1; 8 bases are shared with TRBD2. The germline CDR1 and CDR2 sequences are KGHSH and LQKENI. Trimming removed 3 bases from V and 4 bases from J; junction bases left unmatched: 5. The CDR3 length is 15 residues.

The chain couples TRBV5-1 to TRBJ2-2; 8 nucleotides match TRBD2. V gave up 4 bases and J gave up 5 bases; unmatched junction bases: 10. CDR1 and CDR2 (germline): SGHRS, YFSETQ. The CDR3 covers 16 residues. The CDR3 nucleotides are TGCGCCAGCAGCCCCAGACTAGCGACCCTAACCGGGGAGCTGTTTTTT. Encoded protein: CASSPRLATLTGELFF.

The chain uses TRBV5-6 and TRBJ2-7; a possible D gene is TRBD2 (5 bases). Trimming took 2 bases from V and 6 from J, leaving 12 bases between them. From germline, CDR1 is SGHDT and CDR2 YYEEEE. The CDR3 sequence is 13 residues long. The CDR3: CASSFPLASEQYF. In nucleotides, the CDR3 is TGTGCCAGCAGCTTTCCTCTAGCCTCCGAGCAGTACTTC.

This chain links TRBV28 with TRBJ2-7, with a tentative D call TRBD1 (6 bases). Germline V gene data show CDR1 as MDHEN and CDR2 as SYDVKM. This CDR3 spans 15 amino acids. The germline V and J ends were trimmed by 8 bases and 2 bases, with 19 bases remaining between them. CDR3 protein: CASRTGRGVTYEQYF. The CDR3 DNA follows: TGTGCCAGCCGCACGGGCAGGGGCGTTACCTACGAGCAGTACTTC.

The rearrangement links TRBV7-2 to TRBJ1-2; TRBD1 is a possible D gene (5 bases). Trimming shortened V by 3 bases and J by 5 bases, and 13 bases separated the two germline ends. Per the germline V gene, CDR1 is SGHTA and CDR2 is FQGNSA. The CDR3 has 14 residues. The CDR3 reads CASSLTGTDYGYTF. For the CDR3, the DNA is TGTGCCAGCAGCTTGACCGGGACGGATTATGGCTACACCTTC.

The genes are TRBV19 and TRBJ2-1; TRBD2 matches at 8 bases. Per the germline V gene, CDR1 is LNHDA and CDR2 is SQIVND (reference sequence). Germline trimming cut 7 bases from V and 6 bases from J; bases unmatched to any gene: 14. This CDR3 comprises 16 residues. For the CDR3, the DNA is TGTGCCAGTACCCCCTTTAGCGGGATAAGGCGCAATGAGCAGTTCTTC. It specifies CASTPFSGIRRNEQFF.

The chain uses TRBV19 and TRBJ2-7; 8 bases map to TRBD1. The V gene's germline CDR1 is LNHDA and CDR2 SQIVND (reference sequence). CDR3 length equals 16 residues. V shed 5 bases and J 6 bases; nucleotides not matched to a gene: 15. CDR3 sequence: CASSVKGQGLRLEQYF. The CDR3 bases are TGTGCCAGTAGTGTAAAAGGACAGGGCTTAAGACTCGAGCAGTACTTC.

This chain links TRBV21-1 with TRBJ1-2. TRBV21-1 is described as a pseudogene. This CDR3 has 20 residues. The CDR3 protein is CASSKTPQPGRPYRNYGYTF. CDR3 bases: TGTGCCAGCAGCAAAACTCCCCAGCCGGGACGGCCATACCGAAACTATGGCTACACCTTC.

The chain links TRBV4-2 to TRBJ2-7; 14 bases line up with TRBD2. With 4 bases clipped from V and 5 bases from J, the junction kept 7 bases outside the gene matches. Germline V lookup: CDR1 LGHNA, CDR2 YNFKEQ. The CDR3 length is 16 residues. CDR3 coding DNA: TGTGCCAGCAGCCGCCAGACTAGCGGGAGGGCGAACGAGCAGTACTTC. This encodes CASSRQTSGRANEQYF.

The chain carries TRBV5-6 and TRBJ2-7; D is uncertain. CDR1 SGHDT and CDR2 YYEEEE come from the germline V gene. Between the trimmed V and J ends, which lost 3 bases and 0 bases, there was a span of 10 bases. The length of the CDR3 is 14 residues. The CDR3, as DNA: TGTGCCAGCAGCTACGGACGTATCTCCTACGAGCAGTACTTC. It is translated as CASSYGRISYEQYF.

The chain joins TRBV4-1 to TRBJ2-5; D is undetermined. The CDR3 spans 15 residues. CDR1 and CDR2 (germline): MGHRA, YSYEKL. The V end was cut by 0 bases, the J end by 5 bases, with 13 bases between. This CDR3 reads CASSQERLVVETQYF. CDR3 nucleotide sequence: TGCGCCAGCAGCCAAGAAAGGCTGGTGGTGGAGACCCAGTACTTC.

The chain joins TRBV5-1 to TRBJ2-7, with D maybe TRBD2 (6 bases). The CDR3 is made up of 13 amino acids. Per germline, CDR1 SGHRS and CDR2 YFSETQ. Trimming pared 4 bases from V and 3 bases from J, leaving 11 bases between. For the CDR3, the DNA is TGCGCCAGCAGCCCTTTGGGGGGCTACGAGCAGTACTTC. This translates into CASSPLGGYEQYF.